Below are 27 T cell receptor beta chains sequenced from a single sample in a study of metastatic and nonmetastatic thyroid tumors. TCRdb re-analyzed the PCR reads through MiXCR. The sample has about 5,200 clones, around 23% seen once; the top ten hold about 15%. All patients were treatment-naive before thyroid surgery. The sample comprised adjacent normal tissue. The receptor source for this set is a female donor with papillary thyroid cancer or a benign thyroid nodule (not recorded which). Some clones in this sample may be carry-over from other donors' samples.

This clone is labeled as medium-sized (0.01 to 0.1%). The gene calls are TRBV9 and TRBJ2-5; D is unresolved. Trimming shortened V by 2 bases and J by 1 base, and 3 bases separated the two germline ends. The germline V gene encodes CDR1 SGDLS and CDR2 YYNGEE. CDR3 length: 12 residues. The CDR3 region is CASSVGQETQYF. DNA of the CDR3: TGTGCCAGCAGCGTGGGCCAAGAGACCCAGTACTTC. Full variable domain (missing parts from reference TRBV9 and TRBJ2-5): DSGVTQTPKHLITATGQRVTLRCSPRSGDLSVYWYQQSLDQGLQFLIQYYNGEERAKGNILERFSAQQFPDLHSELNLSSLELGDSALYFCASSVGQETQYFGPGTRLLVL.

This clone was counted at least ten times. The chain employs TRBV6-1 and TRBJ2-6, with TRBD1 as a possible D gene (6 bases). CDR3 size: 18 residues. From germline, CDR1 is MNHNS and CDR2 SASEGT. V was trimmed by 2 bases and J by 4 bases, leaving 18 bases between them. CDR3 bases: TGTGCCAGCAGTGAACTCCGGACAGTTTTATCCGGGGCCAACGTCCTGACTTTC. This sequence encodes CASSELRTVLSGANVLTF.

Written as DNA, the CDR3 is TGTGCCAGCAGTGAAGCCCGACTAGCGGGGGGGAATGCAGATACGCAGTATTTT. It translates to CASSEARLAGGNADTQYF. The rearrangement joins TRBV6-1 to TRBJ2-3; 14 bases line up with TRBD2. The CDR3 is 18 residues long. Unmatched junction bases numbered 6, after V lost 0 bases and J lost 4 bases. Looked up from germline, CDR1 is MNHNS and CDR2 is SASEGT.

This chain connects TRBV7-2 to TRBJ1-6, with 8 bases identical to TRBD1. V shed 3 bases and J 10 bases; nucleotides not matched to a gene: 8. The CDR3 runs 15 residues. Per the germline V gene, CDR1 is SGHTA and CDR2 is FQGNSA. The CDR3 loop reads CASSLTGQGNSPLHF. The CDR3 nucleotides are TGTGCCAGCAGCTTGACTGGACAGGGTAACTCACCCCTCCACTTT.

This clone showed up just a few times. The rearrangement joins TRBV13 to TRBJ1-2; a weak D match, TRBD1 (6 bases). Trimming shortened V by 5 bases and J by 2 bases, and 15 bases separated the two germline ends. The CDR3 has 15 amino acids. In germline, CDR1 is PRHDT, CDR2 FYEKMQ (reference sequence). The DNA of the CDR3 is TGTGCCAGCAGCCTGCAGAGGGGGTCGAACTATGGCTACACCTTC. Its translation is CASSLQRGSNYGYTF.

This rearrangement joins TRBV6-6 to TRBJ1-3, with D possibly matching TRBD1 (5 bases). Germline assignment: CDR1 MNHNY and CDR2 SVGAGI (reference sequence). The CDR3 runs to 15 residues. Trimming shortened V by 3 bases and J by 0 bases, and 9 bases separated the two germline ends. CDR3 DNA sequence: TGTGCCAGCAGTTATATCGGGGGCTCTGGAAACACCATATATTTT. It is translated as CASSYIGGSGNTIYF.

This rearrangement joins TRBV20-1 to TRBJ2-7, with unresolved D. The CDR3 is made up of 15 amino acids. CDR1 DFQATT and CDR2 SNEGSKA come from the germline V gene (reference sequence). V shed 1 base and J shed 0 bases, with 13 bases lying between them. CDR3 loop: CSARVTQDLSYEQYF. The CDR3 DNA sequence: TGCAGTGCTAGAGTAACGCAGGACCTCTCCTACGAGCAGTACTTC.

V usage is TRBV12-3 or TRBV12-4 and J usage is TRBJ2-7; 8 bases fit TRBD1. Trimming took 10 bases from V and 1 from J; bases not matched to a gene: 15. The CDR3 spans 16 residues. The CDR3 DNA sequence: TGTGCCATCAGCCAACTGGGACAGGCAGCTTCCTACGAGCAGTACTTC. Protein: CAISQLGQAASYEQYF.

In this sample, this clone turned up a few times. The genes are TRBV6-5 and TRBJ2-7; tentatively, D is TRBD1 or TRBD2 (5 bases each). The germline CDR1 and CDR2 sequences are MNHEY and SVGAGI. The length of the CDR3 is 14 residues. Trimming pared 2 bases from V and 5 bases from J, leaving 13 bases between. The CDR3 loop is CASSYGGRVNEQYF. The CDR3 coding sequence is TGTGCCAGCAGTTACGGAGGCAGGGTAAACGAGCAGTACTTC.

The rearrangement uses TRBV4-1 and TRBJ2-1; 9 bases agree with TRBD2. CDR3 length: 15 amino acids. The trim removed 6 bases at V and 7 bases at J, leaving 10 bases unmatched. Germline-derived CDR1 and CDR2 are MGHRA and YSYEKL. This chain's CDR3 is CASSLGTSRGNEQFF. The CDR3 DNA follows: TGCGCCAGCAGTCTCGGGACTAGCAGAGGGAATGAGCAGTTCTTC.

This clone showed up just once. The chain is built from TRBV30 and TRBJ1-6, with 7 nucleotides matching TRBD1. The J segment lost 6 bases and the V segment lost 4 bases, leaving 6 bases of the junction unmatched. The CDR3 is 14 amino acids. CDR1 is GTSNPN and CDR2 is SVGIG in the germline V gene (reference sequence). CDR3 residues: CAWNGAGGNSPLHF. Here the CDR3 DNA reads TGTGCCTGGAACGGGGCAGGGGGTAATTCACCCCTCCACTTT.

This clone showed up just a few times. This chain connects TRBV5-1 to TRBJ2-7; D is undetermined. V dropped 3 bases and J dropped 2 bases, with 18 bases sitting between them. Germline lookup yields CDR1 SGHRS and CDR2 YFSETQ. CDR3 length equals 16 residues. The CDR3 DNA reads TGCGCCAGCAGCTCGCCGGATGGATTTAGGCCCTACGAGCAGTACTTC. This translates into CASSSPDGFRPYEQYF.

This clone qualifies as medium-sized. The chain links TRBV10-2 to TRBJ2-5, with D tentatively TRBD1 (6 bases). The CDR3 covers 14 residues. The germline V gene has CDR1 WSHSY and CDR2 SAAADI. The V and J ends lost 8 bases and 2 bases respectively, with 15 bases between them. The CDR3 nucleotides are TGCGCCAGCGCAACGGGACAAACACAAGAGACCCAGTACTTC. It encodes CASATGQTQETQYF.

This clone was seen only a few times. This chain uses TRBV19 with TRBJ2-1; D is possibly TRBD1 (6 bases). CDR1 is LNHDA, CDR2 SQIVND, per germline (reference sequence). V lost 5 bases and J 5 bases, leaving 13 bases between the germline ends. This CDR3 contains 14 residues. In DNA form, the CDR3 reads TGTGCCAGTAGTCCCCGGACAGTACACAATGAGCAGTTCTTC. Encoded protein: CASSPRTVHNEQFF.

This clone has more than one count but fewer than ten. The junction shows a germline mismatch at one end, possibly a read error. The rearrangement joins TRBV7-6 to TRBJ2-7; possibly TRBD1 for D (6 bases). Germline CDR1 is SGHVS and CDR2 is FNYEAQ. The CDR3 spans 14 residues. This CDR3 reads CASSFSQGTLEQCF. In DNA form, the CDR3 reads TGTGCCAGCAGCTTTTCACAGGGAACTCTCGAGCAGTGCTTC.

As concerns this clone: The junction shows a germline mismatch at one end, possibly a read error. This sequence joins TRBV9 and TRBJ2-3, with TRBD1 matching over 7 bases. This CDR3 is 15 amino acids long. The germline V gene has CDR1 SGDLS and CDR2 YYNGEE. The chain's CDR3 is CASTVGIGGRDTQYF. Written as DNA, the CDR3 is TGTGCCAGTACGGTGGGGATAGGGGGCAGAGATACACAGTATTTT.

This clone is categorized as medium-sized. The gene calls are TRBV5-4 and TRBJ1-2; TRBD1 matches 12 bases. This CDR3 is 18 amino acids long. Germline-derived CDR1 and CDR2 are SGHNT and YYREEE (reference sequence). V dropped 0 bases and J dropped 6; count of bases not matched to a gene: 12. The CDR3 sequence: CASSLGVSPGQGADGYTF. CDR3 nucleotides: TGTGCCAGCAGCTTGGGGGTGTCGCCGGGACAGGGGGCTGATGGCTACACCTTC.

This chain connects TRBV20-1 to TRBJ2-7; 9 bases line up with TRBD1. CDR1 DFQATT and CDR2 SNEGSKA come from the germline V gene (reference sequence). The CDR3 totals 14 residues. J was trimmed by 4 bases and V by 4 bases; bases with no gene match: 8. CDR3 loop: CSANPRQGGYEQYF. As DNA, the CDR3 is TGCAGTGCTAATCCGAGACAGGGGGGGTACGAGCAGTACTTC.

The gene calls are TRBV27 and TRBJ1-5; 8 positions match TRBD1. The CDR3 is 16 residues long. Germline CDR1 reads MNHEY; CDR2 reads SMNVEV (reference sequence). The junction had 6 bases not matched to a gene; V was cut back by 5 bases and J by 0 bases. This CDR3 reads CASSPIGQGSNQPQHF. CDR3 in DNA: TGTGCCAGCAGTCCCATCGGACAGGGTAGCAATCAGCCCCAGCATTTT.

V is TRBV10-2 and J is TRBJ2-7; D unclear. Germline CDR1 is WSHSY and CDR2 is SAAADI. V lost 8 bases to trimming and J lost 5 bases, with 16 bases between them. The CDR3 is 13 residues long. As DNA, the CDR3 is TGCGCCAGCGGTAGGCAGGTTACCCACGAGCAGTACTTC. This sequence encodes CASGRQVTHEQYF.

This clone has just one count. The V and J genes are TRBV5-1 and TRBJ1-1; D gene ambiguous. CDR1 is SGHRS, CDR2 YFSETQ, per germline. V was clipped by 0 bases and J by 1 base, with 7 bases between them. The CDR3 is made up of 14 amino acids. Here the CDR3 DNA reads TGCGCCAGCAGCTTGGTCCAAACGAACACTGAAGCTTTCTTT. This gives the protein CASSLVQTNTEAFF.

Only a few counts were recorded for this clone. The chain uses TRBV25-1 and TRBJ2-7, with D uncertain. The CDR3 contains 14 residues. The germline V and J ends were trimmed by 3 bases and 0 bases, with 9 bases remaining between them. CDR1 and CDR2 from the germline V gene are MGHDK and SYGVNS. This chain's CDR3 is CASSDSRASYEQYF. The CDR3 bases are TGTGCCAGCAGTGATTCCCGGGCCTCCTACGAGCAGTACTTC.

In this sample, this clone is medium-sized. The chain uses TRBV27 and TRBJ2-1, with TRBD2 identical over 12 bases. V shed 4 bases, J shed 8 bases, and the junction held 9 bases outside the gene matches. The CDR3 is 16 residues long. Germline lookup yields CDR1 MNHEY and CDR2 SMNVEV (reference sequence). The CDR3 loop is CASSSLAGGRRDEQFF. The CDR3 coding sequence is TGTGCCAGCAGTTCCCTAGCGGGAGGGCGGAGAGATGAGCAGTTCTTC.

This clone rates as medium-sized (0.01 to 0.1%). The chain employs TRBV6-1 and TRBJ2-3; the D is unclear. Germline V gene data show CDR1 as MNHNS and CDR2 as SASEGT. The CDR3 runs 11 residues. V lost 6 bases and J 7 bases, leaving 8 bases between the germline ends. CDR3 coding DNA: TGTGCCAGCAGCCGAAAAAATACGCAGTATTTT. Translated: CASSRKNTQYF.

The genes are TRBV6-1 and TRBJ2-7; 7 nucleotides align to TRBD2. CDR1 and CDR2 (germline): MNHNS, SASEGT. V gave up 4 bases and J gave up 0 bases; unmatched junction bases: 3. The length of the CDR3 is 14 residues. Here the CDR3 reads CASSGRGSSYEQYF. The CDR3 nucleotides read TGTGCCAGCAGTGGGCGGGGGAGCTCCTACGAGCAGTACTTC.

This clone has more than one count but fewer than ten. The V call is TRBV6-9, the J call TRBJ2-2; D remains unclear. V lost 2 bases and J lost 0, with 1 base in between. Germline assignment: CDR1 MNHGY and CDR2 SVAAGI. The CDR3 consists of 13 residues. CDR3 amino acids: CASSYTNTGELFF. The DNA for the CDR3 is TGTGCCAGCAGTTATACGAACACCGGGGAGCTGTTTTTT.

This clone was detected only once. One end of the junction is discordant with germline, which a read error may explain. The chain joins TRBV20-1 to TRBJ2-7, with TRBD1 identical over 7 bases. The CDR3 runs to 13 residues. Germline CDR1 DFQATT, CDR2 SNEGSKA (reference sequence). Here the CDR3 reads CSANRAIQGGEHF. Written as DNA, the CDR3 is TGCAGTGCTAATCGTGCGATACAAGGGGGCGAGCACTTC.